Following are 27 T cell receptor beta chains from one sample sequenced in a study of OX40 agonist ivuxolimab in advanced cancers. Sequenced by immunoSEQ multiplex PCR; TCRdb stores in-frame clones only, minus some. The sample contains around 60,000 clones, approximately 89% of which appear only once. Material: CD4+ or CD8+ T cells sorted from blood, obtained in a trial of the OX40 agonist ivuxolimab. Receptor source: an adult with an advanced solid tumor such as melanoma, head and neck, liver or kidney cancer.

The rearrangement uses TRBV11-2 and TRBJ2-7, with 10 bases matching TRBD2. J lost 1 base, V lost 4 bases, and 7 bases had no gene match. Germline CDR1 reads SGHAT; CDR2 reads FQNNGV. This CDR3 region has 16 residues. This CDR3 is CASSSPGLAESYEQYF. The DNA for the CDR3 is TGTGCCAGCAGCTCCCCTGGACTAGCGGAATCCTACGAGCAGTACTTC.

The V gene is TRBV25-1, the J gene TRBJ1-1; D is ambiguous. Trimming left V 8 bases short and J 0 bases short, with 16 bases between. The V gene's germline CDR1 is MGHDK and CDR2 SYGVNS. This CDR3 has 15 residues. The CDR3 DNA sequence: TGTGCCAGCCACTATGAACATCGCATGAACACTGAAGCTTTCTTT. It is translated as CASHYEHRMNTEAFF.

This clone was detected once. The chain couples TRBV7-6 to TRBJ2-3, with 8 positions matching TRBD2. CDR1 is SGHVS and CDR2 is FNYEAQ in the germline V gene. This CDR3 contains 15 residues. V lost 4 bases and J lost 2; bases outside the gene matches: 5. CDR3 in DNA: TGTGCCAGCAGCTCGAGCGGGAGCTACACAGATACGCAGTATTTT. This gives the protein CASSSSGSYTDTQYF. Full variable domain (missing parts from reference TRBV7-6 and TRBJ2-3): GAGVSQSPRYKVTKRGQDVALRCDPISGHVSLYWYRQALGQGPEFLTYFNYEAQQDKSGLPNDRFSAERPEGSISTLTIQRTEQRDSAMYRCASSSSGSYTDTQYFGPGTRLTVL.

V usage is TRBV9 and J usage is TRBJ2-7; 9 bases fit TRBD2. The CDR3 is 15 residues long. The V gene end was trimmed by 4 bases and the J gene end by 2 bases; junction bases not matched to a gene: 7. The germline V gene encodes CDR1 SGDLS and CDR2 YYNGEE. CDR3 nucleotides: TGTGCCAGCAGCAGTTCCGGGACTAGCCCCTACGAGCAGTACTTC. It codes for CASSSSGTSPYEQYF.

This chain's CDR3 is CASSLLQFYEQYF. In nucleotides, the CDR3 is TGTGCCAGCAGTTTACTGCAGTTCTACGAGCAGTACTTC. The chain couples TRBV28 to TRBJ2-7, with D hard to call. Germline V gene data show CDR1 as MDHEN and CDR2 as SYDVKM. V was pared by 2 bases and J by 3 bases, with 8 bases between. The CDR3 spans 13 residues.

The chain recombines TRBV6-5 with TRBJ2-7; D is unresolved. There are 12 residues in the CDR3. The germline V gene has CDR1 MNHEY and CDR2 SVGAGI. V was pared by 2 bases and J by 5 bases, with 7 bases between. The CDR3 spells CASSYPDNEQYF. For the CDR3, the DNA is TGTGCCAGCAGTTACCCCGATAACGAGCAGTACTTC.

This clone was detected once. The V and J genes are TRBV13 and TRBJ1-1, with TRBD1 matching over 7 bases. With 5 bases clipped from V and 0 bases from J, the junction kept 6 bases outside the gene matches. Germline V gene data show CDR1 as PRHDT and CDR2 as FYEKMQ (reference sequence). This CDR3 is 15 amino acids long. The CDR3 DNA reads as TGTGCCAGCAGCCAGCCAGACAGGGTGAACACTGAAGCTTTCTTT. Translated, it gives CASSQPDRVNTEAFF.

This clone occurred once. The chain has TRBV27 and TRBJ2-7; possibly TRBD1 for D (5 bases). The V gene lost 2 bases and the J gene lost 4 bases, with 9 bases spanning the gap. The length of the CDR3 is 13 residues. Germline V gene sequence: CDR1 MNHEY, CDR2 SMNVEV (reference sequence). The CDR3 DNA sequence: TGTGCCAGCAGTTTAAGCCAGGGTTACGAGCAGTACTTC. Protein: CASSLSQGYEQYF.

This chain uses TRBV19 with TRBJ2-1, with unresolved D. The germline V gene encodes CDR1 LNHDA and CDR2 SQIVND (reference sequence). V shed 7 bases and J shed 2 bases, with 9 bases lying between them. The CDR3 length is 13 residues. The chain's CDR3 is CASNPGPYNEQFF. As DNA, the CDR3 is TGTGCCAGTAATCCAGGTCCCTACAATGAGCAGTTCTTC.

V usage is TRBV7-6 and J usage is TRBJ2-1; D remains ambiguous. V lost 4 bases and J 3 bases, leaving 7 bases between the germline ends. The CDR3 is made up of 13 amino acids. CDR1 and CDR2 (germline): SGHVS, FNYEAQ. The CDR3, as DNA: TGTGCCAGCAGCTCTAGGAACTACAATGAGCAGTTCTTC. This gives the protein CASSSRNYNEQFF.

V and J are TRBV27 and TRBJ1-1, with D uncertain. Germline V gene data show CDR1 as MNHEY and CDR2 as SMNVEV (reference sequence). V lost 4 bases and J lost 2, with 20 bases in between. This CDR3 is built from 17 residues. Here the CDR3 reads CASSYLRAGGSNTEAFF. The CDR3 DNA sequence: TGTGCCAGCAGTTACCTCCGGGCAGGTGGGTCCAACACTGAAGCTTTCTTT.

The chain couples TRBV11-2 to TRBJ2-3; D is possibly TRBD1 (6 bases). V gave up 2 bases and J gave up 5 bases, with 14 bases separating them. The V gene's germline CDR1 is SGHAT and CDR2 FQNNGV. There are 15 residues in the CDR3. CDR3 in DNA: TGTGCCAGCAGCTTAACAGGGAGTCGTGGAGATACGCAGTATTTT. Protein product: CASSLTGSRGDTQYF.

CDR3: CAWSGIRGNEQYF. DNA of the CDR3: TGTGCCTGGAGTGGAATCAGGGGGAACGAGCAGTACTTC. The V gene is TRBV30, the J gene TRBJ2-7; 7 bases line up with TRBD1. This CDR3 is built from 13 residues. Germline assignment: CDR1 GTSNPN and CDR2 SVGIG (reference sequence). The trim removed 1 base at V and 5 bases at J, leaving 5 bases unmatched.

CDR3 residues: CASSPPSGVRDGNTIYF. The CDR3 DNA follows: TGTGCCAGCAGCCCCCCCTCCGGGGTCCGCGATGGAAACACCATATATTTT. The chain carries TRBV7-9 and TRBJ1-3, with D unresolved. CDR1 and CDR2 from the germline V gene are SEHNR and FQNEAQ (reference sequence). This CDR3 spans 17 amino acids. Trimming took off 5 bases at V and 3 bases at J, with 20 bases between the two ends.

This chain links TRBV6-5 with TRBJ2-4; no firm D call. CDR1 and CDR2 from the germline V gene are MNHEY and SVGAGI. V was trimmed by 6 bases and J by 7 bases, leaving 16 bases between them. The CDR3 contains 14 residues. The CDR3 here is CASSLEAHGNIQYF. The CDR3 region has the DNA TGTGCCAGCAGCCTCGAGGCGCACGGGAACATTCAGTACTTC.

The chain combines TRBV30 with TRBJ2-7, with TRBD2 as a possible D gene (5 bases). Deletions cut 5 bases from V and 6 bases from J, with 23 bases between. Germline CDR1 GTSNPN, CDR2 SVGIG (reference sequence). There are 15 residues in the CDR3. The CDR3, as DNA: TGTGCCTGGGGCCACGGCGGGTCTGGATGGGGCGAGCAGTACTTC. Translating gives CAWGHGGSGWGEQYF.

This clone showed up just once. The V and J genes are TRBV10-2 and TRBJ2-1, with D possibly TRBD2 on 6 matching bases. Trimming took 4 bases from V and 3 from J, leaving 13 bases between them. Per germline, CDR1 WSHSY and CDR2 SAAADI. This CDR3 spans 15 amino acids. The CDR3 nucleotides are TGCGCCAGCAGTGGCGGCGGGACTGGCTACAATGAGCAGTTCTTC. Amino acids: CASSGGGTGYNEQFF.

This chain connects TRBV4-1 to TRBJ2-7; the match to TRBD1 covers 8 bases. V was pared by 2 bases and J by 6 bases, with 0 bases of the junction left unmatched. This CDR3 has 12 amino acids. Germline CDR1 and CDR2: MGHRA and YSYEKL. CDR3 sequence reads: CASSQTGGEQYF. The CDR3 DNA reads as TGCGCCAGCAGCCAAACAGGGGGCGAGCAGTACTTC.

By sample share, this clone is medium-sized. The rearrangement joins TRBV14 to TRBJ2-1, with TRBD2 matching over 7 bases. Germline trimming cut 2 bases from V and 3 bases from J; bases unmatched to any gene: 7. The CDR3 length is 16 residues. The germline V gene has CDR1 SGHDN and CDR2 FVKESK. The CDR3 spells CASSQLGREFYNEQFF. DNA of the CDR3: TGTGCCAGCAGCCAACTGGGGCGGGAGTTCTACAATGAGCAGTTCTTC.

The CDR3 region has the DNA TGTGCCAGCAGTTTGGGAGGCAGGGGGCGTAGATCACCCCTCCACTTT. It translates to CASSLGGRGRRSPLHF. V is TRBV28 and J is TRBJ1-6, with 8 bases lining up with TRBD1. Germline CDR1 is MDHEN and CDR2 is SYDVKM. The CDR3 sequence is 16 residues long. V was pared by 3 bases and J by 10 bases, with 11 bases of the junction left unmatched.

This clone appeared a single time. V and J are TRBV27 and TRBJ2-7; weak D call: TRBD1 (6 bases). Germline CDR1 is MNHEY and CDR2 is SMNVEV (reference sequence). The length of the CDR3 is 13 residues. The germline V and J ends were trimmed by 7 bases and 3 bases, with 13 bases remaining between them. CDR3 bases: TGTGCCAGCACACCCAGGGGCGGCTACGAGCAGTACTTC. Translation gives CASTPRGGYEQYF.

The chain has TRBV28 and TRBJ1-1; 10 bases line up with TRBD1. V was pared by 5 bases and J by 1 base, with 10 bases of the junction left unmatched. Germline V gives CDR1 MDHEN, CDR2 SYDVKM. The CDR3 covers 17 residues. CDR3 DNA: TGTGCCAGCAGTCCCCGGGAGGGACAGGGGTGGAACACTGAAGCTTTCTTT. Amino acid sequence: CASSPREGQGWNTEAFF.

The gene calls are TRBV30 and TRBJ2-7; perhaps D is TRBD1 or TRBD2 (5 bases each). Trimming took 4 bases from V and 7 from J, leaving 17 bases between them. CDR1 and CDR2 from the germline V gene are GTSNPN and SVGIG (reference sequence). The CDR3 consists of 13 residues. DNA of the CDR3: TGTGCCTGGACTCTTGGGGGTCTGGGAGAGCAGTACTTC. It is translated as CAWTLGGLGEQYF. Using reference TRBV30 and TRBJ2-7 for the parts outside the CDR3, the full variable domain is SQTIHQWPATLVQPVGSPLSLECTVEGTSNPNLYWYRQAAGRGLQLLFYSVGIGQISSEVPQNLSASRPQDRQFILSSKKLLLSDSGFYLCAWTLGGLGEQYFGPGTRLTVT.

This chain connects TRBV11-3 to TRBJ2-2; 8 bases agree with TRBD1. Germline assignment: CDR1 SGHNT and CDR2 YENEEA. The CDR3 runs 14 residues. Germline trimming cut 6 bases from V and 5 bases from J; bases unmatched to any gene: 5. The DNA of the CDR3 is TGTGCCAGCAGTCCACGGACAGGGACCGGGGAGCTGTTTTTT. Translation: CASSPRTGTGELFF.

The genes are TRBV28 and TRBJ2-5, with 7 bases that match TRBD1. V was clipped by 5 bases and J by 4 bases; unmatched bases: 7. CDR3 length equals 14 residues. Germline CDR1 and CDR2: MDHEN and SYDVKM. Here the CDR3 DNA reads TGTGCCAGCAGTCCGGACGGGACAGTAGAGACCCAGTACTTC. Protein: CASSPDGTVETQYF.

V usage is TRBV7-6 and J usage is TRBJ2-1; D call uncertain. V lost 1 base and J 3 bases, leaving 4 bases between the germline ends. CDR3 length: 13 amino acids. Germline lookup yields CDR1 SGHVS and CDR2 FNYEAQ. The CDR3, as DNA: TGTGCCAGCAGCTTAGTCCGCTACAATGAGCAGTTCTTC. Translated: CASSLVRYNEQFF.

V usage is TRBV29-1 and J usage is TRBJ2-7, with D unclear. V was trimmed by 4 bases and J by 2 bases, leaving 9 bases between them. CDR1 and CDR2 (germline): SQVTM, ANQGSEA. The CDR3 consists of 12 residues. Here the CDR3 reads CSVGNTAYEQYF. The CDR3 coding sequence is TGCAGCGTTGGAAACACAGCCTACGAGCAGTACTTC.